This TCR beta chain was documented in a study of shared clonotypes between healthy human individuals. Study conclusions and caveats: Incomplete sequencing of sorted subsets was indicated by rarefaction despite large depth. Lower generation probabilities were found for non-shared clonotypes than for those shared by all four donors. The sharing of 5% to 5.5% of naive CD4 clonotypes was seen across a handful of donors.

A remark on this clone: The target antigen is unknown.

Germline-derived CDR1 and CDR2 are MNHNS and SASEGT. This CDR3 region has 14 residues. V was shortened by 7 bases and J by 4 bases, with 13 bases between the two germline ends. Method: immunoSEQ multiplex PCR; TCRdb's copy keeps in-frame clones and lacks some. The table shows around 1 million clones, with around 80% occurring only once. The sequence derives from a man in his late teens or twenties in good health. Sample: memory CD4+ T cells sorted from blood. The subset: CD45RA-negative fraction. This chain links TRBV6-1 with TRBJ2-2, with D perhaps TRBD2 (6 bases). CDR3 amino acids: CASNWGGGTGELFF. The CDR3 bases are TGTGCCAGCAACTGGGGAGGAGGCACCGGGGAGCTGTTTTTT.